These 2 T cell receptor beta chains originate from one sample sequenced in a study of OX40 agonist ivuxolimab in advanced cancers. Some clones are missing from TCRdb's copy, which holds only in-frame ones; the method was immunoSEQ multiplex PCR. Of roughly 29,000 clones listed, about nine tenths are singletons. The input for sequencing was CD4+ or CD8+ T cells sorted from blood, taken in a trial of the OX40 agonist ivuxolimab. Receptor source: an adult with an advanced solid tumor such as melanoma, head and neck, liver or kidney cancer.

This clone was counted a single time. This chain links TRBV28 with TRBJ2-7; TRBD2 aligns across 7 bases. The V gene end was trimmed by 3 bases and the J gene end by 7 bases; junction bases not matched to a gene: 12. Germline loops: CDR1 MDHEN, CDR2 SYDVKM. This CDR3 region has 15 residues. CDR3 amino acids: CASSLGGDYEREQYF. The CDR3 region has the DNA TGTGCCAGCAGTTTGGGCGGGGACTACGAGAGGGAGCAGTACTTC.

The chain carries TRBV7-6 and TRBJ2-3; D unclear. This CDR3 spans 19 amino acids. Germline lookup yields CDR1 SGHVS and CDR2 FNYEAQ. Deletions cut 4 bases from V and 0 bases from J, with 23 bases between. For the CDR3, the DNA is TGTGCCAGCAGCTCCCAATCCCGGAAGGCGACGGCTAGCACAGATACGCAGTATTTT. This sequence encodes CASSSQSRKATASTDTQYF.